This T cell receptor beta chain was profiled in a study of CD8+ T cells in alopecia areata. About the research overall: Severity was scored as percentage of affected scalp area in treated patients.

In regard to this clone: Antigen unknown.

Extraction and reverse transcription of RNA yielded cDNA as the sequencing template. Profiled with immunoSEQ multiplex PCR; TCRdb holds only in-frame clones, not every one. The sample lists over 60,000 clones, around 42% seen once, with roughly 20% in the top ten. CDR1 and CDR2 from the germline V gene are GTSNPN and SVGIG (reference sequence). The CDR3 is 15 amino acids. Stated treatment: oral pan-JAK inhibitor, 5-10 mg twice daily. Study-level points and caveats: Among the top 100, expanded CD8+ clones, as well as scalp clonality, were significantly decreased by tofacitinib.

The chain links TRBV30 to TRBJ2-5; 13 nucleotides match TRBD2. The J call may be in error: the DNA end matches TRBJ2-7 better. The origin of this receptor is a human donor with alopecia areata. The sequencing used CD8+ T cells sorted from blood, collected at roughly week 36, from a patient treated with tofacitinib. For the CDR3, the DNA is TGTGCCTGGAGTTCCCCGACTAGCGGGAGGATCGAGCAGTACTTC. Translating gives CAWSSPTSGRIEQYF.